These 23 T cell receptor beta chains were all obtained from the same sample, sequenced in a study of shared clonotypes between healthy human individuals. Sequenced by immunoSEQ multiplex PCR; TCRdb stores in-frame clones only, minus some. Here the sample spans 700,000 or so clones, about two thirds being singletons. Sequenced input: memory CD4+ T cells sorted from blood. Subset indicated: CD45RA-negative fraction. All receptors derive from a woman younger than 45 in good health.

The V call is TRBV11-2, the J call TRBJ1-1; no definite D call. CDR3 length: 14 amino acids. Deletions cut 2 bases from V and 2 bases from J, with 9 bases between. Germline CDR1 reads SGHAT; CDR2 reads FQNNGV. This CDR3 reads CASSLPRENTEAFF. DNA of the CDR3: TGTGCCAGCAGCTTACCCCGGGAAAACACTGAAGCTTTCTTT.

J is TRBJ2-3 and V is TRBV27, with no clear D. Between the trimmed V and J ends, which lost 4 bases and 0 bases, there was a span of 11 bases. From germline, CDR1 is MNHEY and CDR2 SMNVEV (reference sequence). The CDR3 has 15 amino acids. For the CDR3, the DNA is TGTGCCAGCAGTTGGTGGGCAAGCAGCACAGATACGCAGTATTTT. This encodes CASSWWASSTDTQYF.

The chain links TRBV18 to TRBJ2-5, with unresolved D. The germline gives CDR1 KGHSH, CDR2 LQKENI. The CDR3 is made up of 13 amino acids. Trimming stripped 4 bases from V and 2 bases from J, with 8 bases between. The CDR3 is CASSLGPQETQYF. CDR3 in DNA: TGTGCCAGCTCACTAGGGCCACAAGAGACCCAGTACTTC.

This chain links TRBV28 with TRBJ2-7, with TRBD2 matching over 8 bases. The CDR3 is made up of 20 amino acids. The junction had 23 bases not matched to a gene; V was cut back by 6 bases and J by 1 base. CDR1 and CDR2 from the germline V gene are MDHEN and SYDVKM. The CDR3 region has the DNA TGTGCCAGCAGGCCTATCCACCATAGCGGGAACATCGGCTGGTCCTACGAGCAGTACTTC. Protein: CASRPIHHSGNIGWSYEQYF. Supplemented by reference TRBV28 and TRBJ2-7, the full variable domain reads DVKVTQSSRYLVKRTGEKVFLECVQDMDHENMFWYRQDPGLGLRLIYFSYDVKMKEKGDIPEGYSVSREKKERFSLILESASTNQTSMYLCASRPIHHSGNIGWSYEQYFGPGTRLTVT.

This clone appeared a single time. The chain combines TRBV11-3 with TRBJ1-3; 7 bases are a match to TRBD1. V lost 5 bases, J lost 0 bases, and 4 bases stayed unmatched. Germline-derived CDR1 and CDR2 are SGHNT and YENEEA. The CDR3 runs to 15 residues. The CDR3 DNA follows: TGTGCCAGCAGCCAAGGGACAGTCTCTGGAAACACCATATATTTT. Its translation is CASSQGTVSGNTIYF.

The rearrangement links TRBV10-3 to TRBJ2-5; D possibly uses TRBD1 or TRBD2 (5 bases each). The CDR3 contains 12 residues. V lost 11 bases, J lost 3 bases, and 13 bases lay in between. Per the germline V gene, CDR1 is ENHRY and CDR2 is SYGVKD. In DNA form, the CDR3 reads TGTGCCGCGGCAGGGAGAGAAGAGACCCAGTACTTC. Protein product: CAAAGREETQYF.

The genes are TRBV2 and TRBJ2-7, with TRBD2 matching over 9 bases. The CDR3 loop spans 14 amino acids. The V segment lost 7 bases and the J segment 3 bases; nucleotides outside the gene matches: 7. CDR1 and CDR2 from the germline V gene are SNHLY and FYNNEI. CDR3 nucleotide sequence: TGTGCCAGCACCTTAAAGCGGGAGGTCTACGAGCAGTACTTC. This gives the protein CASTLKREVYEQYF.

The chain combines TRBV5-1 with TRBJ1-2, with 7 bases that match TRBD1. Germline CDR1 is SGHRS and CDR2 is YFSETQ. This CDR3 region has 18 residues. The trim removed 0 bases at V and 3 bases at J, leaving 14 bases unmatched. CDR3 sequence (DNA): TGCGCCAGCAGCTTGGAAATGCGGGGTCCGGGGACAGACTATGGCTACACCTTC. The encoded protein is CASSLEMRGPGTDYGYTF.

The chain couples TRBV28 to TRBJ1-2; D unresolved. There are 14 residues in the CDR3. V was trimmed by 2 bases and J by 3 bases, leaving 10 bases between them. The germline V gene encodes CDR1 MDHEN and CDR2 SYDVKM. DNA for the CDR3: TGTGCCAGCAGTTTAGGTCCCGGCCACTATGGCTACACCTTC. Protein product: CASSLGPGHYGYTF.

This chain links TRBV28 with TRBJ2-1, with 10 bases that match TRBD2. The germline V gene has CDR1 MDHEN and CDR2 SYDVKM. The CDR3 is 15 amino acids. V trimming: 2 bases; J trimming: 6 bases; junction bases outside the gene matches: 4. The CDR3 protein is CASSLRLAGVNEQFF. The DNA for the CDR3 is TGTGCCAGCAGTTTACGGCTAGCGGGAGTCAATGAGCAGTTCTTC.

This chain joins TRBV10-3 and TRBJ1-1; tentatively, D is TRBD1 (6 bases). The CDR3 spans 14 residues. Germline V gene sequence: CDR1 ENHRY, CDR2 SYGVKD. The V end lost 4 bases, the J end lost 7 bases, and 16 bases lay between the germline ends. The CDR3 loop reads CAISGQVLRGEAFF. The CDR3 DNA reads TGTGCCATCAGTGGACAGGTCTTAAGGGGTGAAGCTTTCTTT.

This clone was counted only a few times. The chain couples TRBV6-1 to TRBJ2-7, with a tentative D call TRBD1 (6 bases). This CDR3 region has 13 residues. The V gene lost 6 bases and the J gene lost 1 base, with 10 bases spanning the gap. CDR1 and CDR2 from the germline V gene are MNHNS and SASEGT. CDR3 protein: CASRHRVSYEQYF. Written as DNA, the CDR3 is TGTGCCAGCAGGCACAGGGTGTCCTACGAGCAGTACTTC.

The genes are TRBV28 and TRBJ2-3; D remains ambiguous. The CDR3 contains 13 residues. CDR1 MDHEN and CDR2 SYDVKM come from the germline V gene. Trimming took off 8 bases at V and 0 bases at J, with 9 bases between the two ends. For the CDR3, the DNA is TGTGCCAGCCGTCCCGGGAGCACAGATACGCAGTATTTT. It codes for CASRPGSTDTQYF.

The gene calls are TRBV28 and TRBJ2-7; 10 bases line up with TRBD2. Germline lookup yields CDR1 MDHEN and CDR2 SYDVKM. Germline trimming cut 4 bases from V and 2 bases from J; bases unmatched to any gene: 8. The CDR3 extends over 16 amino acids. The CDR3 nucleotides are TGTGCCAGCAGTTCCGCCGGGACTAGCGTTACCTACGAGCAGTACTTC. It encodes CASSSAGTSVTYEQYF. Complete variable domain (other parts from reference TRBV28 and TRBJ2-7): DVKVTQSSRYLVKRTGEKVFLECVQDMDHENMFWYRQDPGLGLRLIYFSYDVKMKEKGDIPEGYSVSREKKERFSLILESASTNQTSMYLCASSSAGTSVTYEQYFGPGTRLTVT.

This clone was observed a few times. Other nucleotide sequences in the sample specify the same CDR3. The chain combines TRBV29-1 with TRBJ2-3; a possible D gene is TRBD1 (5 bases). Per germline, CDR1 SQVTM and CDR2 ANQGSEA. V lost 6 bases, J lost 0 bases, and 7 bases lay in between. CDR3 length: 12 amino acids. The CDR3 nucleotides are TGCAGCGTCGACAGTAGCACAGATACGCAGTATTTT. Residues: CSVDSSTDTQYF.

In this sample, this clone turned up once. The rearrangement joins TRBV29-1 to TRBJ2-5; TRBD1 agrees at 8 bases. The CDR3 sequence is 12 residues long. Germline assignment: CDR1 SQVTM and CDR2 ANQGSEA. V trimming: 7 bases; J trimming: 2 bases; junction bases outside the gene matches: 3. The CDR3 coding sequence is TGCAGCGCCGGGGACAGGCAAGAGACCCAGTACTTC. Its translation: CSAGDRQETQYF.

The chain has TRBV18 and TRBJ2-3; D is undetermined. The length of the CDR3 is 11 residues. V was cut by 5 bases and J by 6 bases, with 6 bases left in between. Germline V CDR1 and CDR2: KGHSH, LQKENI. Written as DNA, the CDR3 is TGTGCCAGCTCATCTATGGATACGCAGTATTTT. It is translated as CASSSMDTQYF.

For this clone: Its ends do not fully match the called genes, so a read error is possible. The CDR3 DNA follows: TGTGCCAGCAGTGAAGCGGTTCACTACATGGGGTGGTTT. Amino acid sequence: CASSEAVHYMGWF. The V and J genes are TRBV6-1 and TRBJ2-3; D is unclear. This CDR3 has 13 amino acids. Looked up from germline, CDR1 is MNHNS and CDR2 is SASEGT.

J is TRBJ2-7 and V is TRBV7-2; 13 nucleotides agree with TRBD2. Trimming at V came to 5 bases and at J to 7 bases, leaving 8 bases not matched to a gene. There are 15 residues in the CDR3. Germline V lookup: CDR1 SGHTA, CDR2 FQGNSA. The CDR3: CASSGQTSGRQEQYF. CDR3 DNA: TGTGCCAGCAGCGGGCAGACTAGCGGGAGGCAGGAGCAGTACTTC.

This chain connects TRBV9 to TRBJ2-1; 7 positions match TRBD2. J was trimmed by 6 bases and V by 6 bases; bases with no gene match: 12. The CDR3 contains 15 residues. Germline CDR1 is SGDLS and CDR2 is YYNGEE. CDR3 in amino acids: CASTPGGGRGNEQFF. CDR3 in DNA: TGTGCCAGCACCCCTGGCGGCGGGAGAGGCAATGAGCAGTTCTTC.

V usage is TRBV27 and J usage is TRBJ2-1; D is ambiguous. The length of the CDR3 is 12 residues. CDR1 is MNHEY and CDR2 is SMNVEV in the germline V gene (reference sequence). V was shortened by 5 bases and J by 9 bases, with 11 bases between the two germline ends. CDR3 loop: CASSRLGGEQFF. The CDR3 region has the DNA TGTGCCAGCAGTCGACTGGGCGGTGAGCAGTTCTTC.

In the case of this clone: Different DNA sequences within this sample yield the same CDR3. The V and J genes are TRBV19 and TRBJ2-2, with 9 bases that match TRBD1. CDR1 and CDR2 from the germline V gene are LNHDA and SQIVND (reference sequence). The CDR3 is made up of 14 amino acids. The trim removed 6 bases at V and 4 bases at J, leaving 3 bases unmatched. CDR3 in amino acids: CASRGQGLTGELFF. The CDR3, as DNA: TGTGCCAGTAGGGGACAGGGTCTCACCGGGGAGCTGTTTTTT.

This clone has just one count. DNA for the CDR3: TGTGCCAGCAGCCACGTAGGGGGCGGGAGGGCCGCGCCGGGTGAGCAGTTCTTC. The encoded protein is CASSHVGGGRAAPGEQFF. This chain joins TRBV4-2 and TRBJ2-1; TRBD2 matches 9 bases. Trimming removed 3 bases from V and 9 bases from J; junction bases left unmatched: 18. Germline CDR1 and CDR2: LGHNA and YNFKEQ. The CDR3 loop spans 18 amino acids.